This T cell receptor (beta chain) originates from a study of T cells in Graves' hyperthyroidism and ophthalmopathy. TCR beta CDR3 sequences were amplified from RNA transcripts. HTBI primers drove first-round RT-PCR of the TCR CDR3. TCRdb independently ran MiXCR on the multiplex PCR reads; one entry per CDR3 protein. The data show about 260,000 distinct CDR3 sequences, 16% seen once. This clonotype was recorded at least ten times. The sample taken for sequencing was blood. This TCR derives from a woman aged 18-35 years with Graves' ophthalmopathy.

The CDR3 reads CASSIRGQQETQYF. In DNA, the CDR3 is TGTGCCAGCTCAATCCGCGGACAACAAGAGACCCAGTACTTC. The chain carries TRBV18 and TRBJ2-5, with a possible D match to TRBD1 (5 bases). The CDR3 spans 14 residues. The ends were cut back, 5 bases at V and 2 bases at J, with 12 bases in the middle. CDR1 is KGHSH and CDR2 is LQKENI in the germline V gene.